Shown below are 32 T cell receptor beta chains from a single sample sequenced in a study of blood T cell repertoires in COVID-19. Method: immunoSEQ multiplex PCR; TCRdb's copy keeps in-frame clones and lacks some. This table holds some 140,000 clones, roughly 80% found once. The sequenced material came from peripheral blood. The receptor source for this set is a woman aged 60 to 75 with COVID-19, enrolled during active disease.

The rearrangement uses TRBV15 and TRBJ2-3, with no clear D. CDR3 length: 13 residues. Per germline, CDR1 LNHNV and CDR2 YYDKDF (reference sequence). V lost 0 bases to trimming and J lost 6 bases, with 7 bases between them. The DNA for the CDR3 is TGTGCCACCAGCAGAGACCTTGCGGATACGCAGTATTTT. This sequence encodes CATSRDLADTQYF.

Only one count was recorded for this clone. V is TRBV27 and J is TRBJ2-7, with 10 bases that match TRBD2. Trimming removed 8 bases from V and 1 base from J; junction bases left unmatched: 8. Germline CDR1 and CDR2: MNHEY and SMNVEV (reference sequence). The CDR3 runs 15 residues. Written as DNA, the CDR3 is TGTGCCAGCGTTGGTTCTAGCGGGAGTTCCTACGAGCAGTACTTC. Residues: CASVGSSGSSYEQYF.

The V call is TRBV5-1, the J call TRBJ2-5, with TRBD2 matching 11 bases. This CDR3 has 15 residues. With V trimmed by 4 bases and J by 2 bases, 4 bases remained unmatched. CDR1 and CDR2 (germline): SGHRS, YFSETQ. CDR3 residues: CASSGLAGGQETQYF. The CDR3 nucleotides read TGCGCCAGCAGCGGGCTAGCGGGGGGTCAAGAGACCCAGTACTTC.

V is TRBV27 and J is TRBJ1-1; D gene unclear. Trimming stripped 6 bases from V and 4 bases from J, with 12 bases between. The CDR3 runs 13 residues. Germline CDR1 MNHEY, CDR2 SMNVEV (reference sequence). The CDR3 is CASSLVWSTEAFF. DNA of the CDR3: TGTGCCAGCAGCCTTGTATGGAGCACTGAAGCTTTCTTT.

V is TRBV2 and J is TRBJ2-5; 12 bases are shared with TRBD2. V lost 8 bases to trimming and J lost 2 bases; unmatched junction nucleotides: 9. The CDR3 has 16 residues. Germline CDR1 and CDR2: SNHLY and FYNNEI. CDR3 in amino acids: CASLIPGLAGQETQYF. CDR3 nucleotides: TGTGCCAGCCTGATTCCTGGACTAGCGGGGCAAGAGACCCAGTACTTC.

This chain uses TRBV5-6 with TRBJ2-2; 8 positions match TRBD1. V gave up 4 bases and J gave up 2 bases; unmatched junction bases: 10. Germline assignment: CDR1 SGHDT and CDR2 YYEEEE. The CDR3 consists of 17 residues. The CDR3: CASSKRRTGPNTGELFF. CDR3 sequence (DNA): TGTGCCAGCAGCAAACGGCGGACAGGGCCAAACACCGGGGAGCTGTTTTTT.

The rearrangement links TRBV4-2 to TRBJ1-6; D is undetermined. The V gene's germline CDR1 is LGHNA and CDR2 YNFKEQ. Trimming stripped 4 bases from V and 7 bases from J, with 17 bases between. The CDR3 runs 16 residues. The CDR3 nucleotides are TGTGCCAGCAGCCGCCAAATGAGGAGTGGCAATTCACCCCTCCACTTT. This gives the protein CASSRQMRSGNSPLHF.

The CDR3 loop reads CASSWGSGTGGNSPLHF. CDR3 bases: TGTGCCAGCAGCTGGGGTTCTGGGACAGGGGGCAATTCACCCCTCCACTTT. This rearrangement joins TRBV7-9 to TRBJ1-6; 12 bases are a match to TRBD1. The germline V gene has CDR1 SEHNR and CDR2 FQNEAQ (reference sequence). Trimming removed 4 bases from V and 7 bases from J; junction bases left unmatched: 8. The CDR3 sequence is 17 residues long.

The gene calls are TRBV27 and TRBJ1-5; no definite D call. V was shortened by 2 bases and J by 5 bases, with 7 bases between the two germline ends. CDR1 and CDR2 (germline): MNHEY, SMNVEV (reference sequence). The CDR3 runs to 13 residues. CDR3 in amino acids: CASSLIGDQPQHF. For the CDR3, the DNA is TGTGCCAGCAGTTTAATTGGAGATCAGCCCCAGCATTTT.

This clone was picked up a small number of times. The chain has TRBV5-5 and TRBJ1-2; the D is unclear. CDR1 is SGHKS, CDR2 YYEKEE, per germline (reference sequence). V was shortened by 4 bases and J by 4 bases, with 11 bases between the two germline ends. This CDR3 contains 13 residues. The CDR3 spells CASSVAVGYGYTF. Here the CDR3 DNA reads TGTGCCAGCAGCGTGGCCGTCGGCTATGGCTACACCTTC. Filled out from reference TRBV5-5 and TRBJ1-2, the complete variable domain reads DAGVTQSPTHLIKTRGQQVTLRCSPISGHKSVSWYQQVLGQGPQFIFQYYEKEERGRGNFPDRFSARQFPNYSSELNVNALLLGDSALYLCASSVAVGYGYTFGSGTRLTVV.

The chain links TRBV5-4 to TRBJ1-1, with D possibly matching TRBD1 (5 bases). CDR1 and CDR2 (germline): SGHNT, YYREEE (reference sequence). Trimming left V 1 base short and J 2 bases short, with 9 bases between. The CDR3 is made up of 14 amino acids. CDR3 amino acids: CASSLTGGNTEAFF. Written as DNA, the CDR3 is TGTGCCAGCAGCTTGACCGGGGGTAACACTGAAGCTTTCTTT.

The J gene is TRBJ1-1, the V gene TRBV7-3; 8 bases map to TRBD1. The junction had 5 bases not matched to a gene; V was cut back by 5 bases and J by 6 bases. This CDR3 has 13 residues. The germline V gene has CDR1 SGHTA and CDR2 FQGTGA. CDR3 protein: CASSRQGAAEAFF. CDR3 DNA sequence: TGTGCCAGCAGCCGGCAGGGGGCGGCTGAAGCTTTCTTT.

V usage is TRBV5-1 and J usage is TRBJ2-1; 8 nucleotides align to TRBD1. Germline CDR1 and CDR2: SGHRS and YFSETQ. The V and J ends lost 4 bases and 4 bases, in that order; junction bases with no gene match: 4. The CDR3 has 14 amino acids. This CDR3 is CASSRGQDYNEQFF. The CDR3 coding sequence is TGCGCCAGCAGCCGGGGACAGGATTACAATGAGCAGTTCTTC.

This chain joins TRBV18 and TRBJ2-3; TRBD2 agrees at 11 bases. In germline, CDR1 is KGHSH, CDR2 LQKENI. The V and J ends lost 1 base and 6 bases, in that order; junction bases with no gene match: 6. This CDR3 has 16 residues. The CDR3 loop reads CASSPLAGGPRDTQYF. DNA of the CDR3: TGTGCCAGCTCACCACTAGCGGGGGGGCCAAGGGATACGCAGTATTTT.

This chain links TRBV5-5 with TRBJ1-2, with D unclear. CDR1 SGHKS and CDR2 YYEKEE come from the germline V gene (reference sequence). The CDR3 sequence is 13 residues long. Trimming cost V 4 bases and J 1 base, with 8 bases left between them. The CDR3 DNA follows: TGTGCCAGCAGCCCGCGGCTTAACTATGGCTACACCTTC. This translates into CASSPRLNYGYTF.

The chain links TRBV5-4 to TRBJ2-5; D is possibly TRBD1 (6 bases). Looked up from germline, CDR1 is SGHNT and CDR2 is YYREEE (reference sequence). The CDR3 totals 13 residues. The ends were cut back, 2 bases at V and 2 bases at J, with 7 bases in the middle. The CDR3 reads CASSFQGQETQYF. The CDR3 region has the DNA TGTGCCAGCAGCTTTCAGGGGCAAGAGACCCAGTACTTC.

This clone has more than one count but fewer than ten. The chain uses TRBV7-9 and TRBJ1-6; D might be TRBD1 (6 bases). There are 15 residues in the CDR3. The V end was cut by 5 bases, the J end by 4 bases, with 12 bases between. Germline CDR1 SEHNR, CDR2 FQNEAQ (reference sequence). The chain's CDR3 is CASSSGQTYNSPLHF. In DNA, the CDR3 is TGTGCCAGCAGCAGCGGACAGACGTATAATTCACCCCTCCACTTT.

The chain's CDR3 is CASSPRGGRSGANVLTF. The CDR3 DNA is TGTGCCAGCAGCCCCCGGGGGGGCCGCTCTGGGGCCAACGTCCTGACTTTC. The chain links TRBV7-9 to TRBJ2-6; the match to TRBD2 covers 8 bases. Germline V gene lookup returns CDR1 SEHNR and CDR2 FQNEAQ (reference sequence). The CDR3 is 17 amino acids. The trim removed 5 bases at V and 0 bases at J, leaving 6 bases unmatched.

This clone is a singleton in its sample. V gene TRBV14 combines with J gene TRBJ1-2; possible D gene TRBD1, 6 bases. In germline, CDR1 is SGHDN, CDR2 FVKESK. V lost 4 bases and J 7 bases, leaving 25 bases between the germline ends. There are 17 residues in the CDR3. CDR3 sequence reads: CASSRRIVGTSPPGYTF. The CDR3 coding sequence is TGTGCCAGCAGCCGCCGCATAGTCGGGACATCTCCGCCTGGCTACACCTTC.

The rearrangement uses TRBV14 and TRBJ1-2; D may be TRBD1 (6 bases). Germline V CDR1 and CDR2: SGHDN, FVKESK. This CDR3 is built from 13 residues. Trimming removed 8 bases from V and 5 bases from J, with 15 bases in between. The CDR3 DNA reads as TGTGCCAGCCGCCCGGGGGGCGCTTATGGCTACACCTTC. Translated: CASRPGGAYGYTF.

The J gene is TRBJ1-3, the V gene TRBV11-1; D is unresolved. V was cut by 7 bases and J by 4 bases, with 20 bases left in between. This CDR3 region has 16 residues. Looked up from germline, CDR1 is SGHAT and CDR2 is FQDESV (reference sequence). The CDR3 nucleotides are TGTGCCAGCACCTTGAGTAGCCCTACGGCCGGAAACACCATATATTTT. Translation gives CASTLSSPTAGNTIYF. Complete variable domain (other parts from reference TRBV11-1 and TRBJ1-3): EAEVAQSPRYKITEKSQAVAFWCDPISGHATLYWYRQILGQGPELLVQFQDESVVDDSQLPKDRFSAERLKGVDSTLKIQPAELGDSAMYLCASTLSSPTAGNTIYFGEGSWLTVV.

This chain links TRBV6-5 with TRBJ2-5, with no clear D. CDR1 is MNHEY, CDR2 SVGAGI, per germline. The CDR3 consists of 14 residues. Trimming left V 6 bases short and J 1 base short, with 12 bases between. The CDR3 here is CASRKDTSQETQYF. CDR3 bases: TGTGCCAGCAGGAAAGACACCAGCCAAGAGACCCAGTACTTC.

This rearrangement joins TRBV5-1 to TRBJ1-2, with 8 bases matching TRBD1. After removal of 2 bases from V and 8 bases from J, the junction contained 8 bases not matched to a gene. Germline V gives CDR1 SGHRS, CDR2 YFSETQ. The CDR3 contains 14 residues. The chain's CDR3 is CASSFQQGAAGYTF. The CDR3 region has the DNA TGCGCCAGCAGCTTTCAGCAGGGGGCAGCAGGCTACACCTTC.

The chain couples TRBV5-1 to TRBJ2-5; TRBD2 matches at 8 bases. Germline loops: CDR1 SGHRS, CDR2 YFSETQ. Germline trimming cut 4 bases from V and 3 bases from J; bases unmatched to any gene: 11. The CDR3 is 16 residues long. The CDR3 region has the DNA TGCGCCAGCAGCATACCGGGGGGGATGAAAAAAGAGACCCAGTACTTC. Translating gives CASSIPGGMKKETQYF.

The chain joins TRBV18 to TRBJ1-3, with TRBD1 matching over 8 bases. Germline V gene lookup returns CDR1 KGHSH and CDR2 LQKENI. After removal of 6 bases from V and 0 bases from J, the junction contained 1 base not matched to a gene. The CDR3 has 14 residues. For the CDR3, the DNA is TGTGCCAGCTCTGGACAGGGCTCTGGAAACACCATATATTTT. Translation gives CASSGQGSGNTIYF. Full variable domain (outside the CDR3, taken from reference TRBV18 and TRBJ1-3): NAGVMQNPRHLVRRRGQEARLRCSPMKGHSHVYWYRQLPEEGLKFMVYLQKENIIDESGMPKERFSAEFPKEGPSILRIQQVVRGDSAAYFCASSGQGSGNTIYFGEGSWLTVV.

This sequence joins TRBV14 and TRBJ2-5; the match to TRBD2 covers 9 bases. Germline CDR1 SGHDN, CDR2 FVKESK. This CDR3 comprises 15 residues. J lost 9 bases, V lost 3 bases, and 11 bases had no gene match. The CDR3 coding sequence is TGTGCCAGCAGCCAGAGATTAGCGGGGGCGATCTCCCAGTACTTC. It translates to CASSQRLAGAISQYF.

The chain links TRBV9 to TRBJ1-2; 9 bases are a match to TRBD1. The CDR3 has 14 residues. Germline-derived CDR1 and CDR2 are SGDLS and YYNGEE. V trimming: 4 bases; J trimming: 6 bases; junction bases outside the gene matches: 7. This chain's CDR3 is CASSTTRTGDGYTF. DNA of the CDR3: TGTGCCAGCAGCACGACCCGGACAGGGGATGGCTACACCTTC.

Remarks on this clone: An end of the junction differs from the germline gene, which may be a read error. The rearrangement links TRBV6-5 to TRBJ1-4; 9 bases fit TRBD1. The CDR3 is made up of 15 amino acids. Germline V CDR1 and CDR2: MNHEY, SVGAGI. The CDR3: CASSDSTGGNEKLFF. The CDR3 bases are TGTGCCAGCAGTGACTCGACAGGGGGTAATGAAAAACTGTTTTTT.

V gene TRBV6-5 combines with J gene TRBJ2-1; TRBD1 agrees at 7 bases. Germline V gives CDR1 MNHEY, CDR2 SVGAGI. This CDR3 contains 12 residues. J was trimmed by 14 bases and V by 5 bases; bases with no gene match: 9. CDR3 region: CASSKNRGLEFF. In nucleotides, the CDR3 is TGTGCCAGCAGTAAAAACAGGGGCCTTGAGTTCTTC.

The rearrangement uses TRBV9 and TRBJ1-1, with D unclear. From germline, CDR1 is SGDLS and CDR2 YYNGEE. The length of the CDR3 is 15 residues. V was clipped by 3 bases and J by 1 base, with 13 bases between them. For the CDR3, the DNA is TGTGCCAGCAGCGCCACCAGAGCGCCGAACACTGAAGCTTTCTTT. It specifies CASSATRAPNTEAFF.

This chain uses TRBV6-5 with TRBJ2-3; D is unclear. Trimming took off 4 bases at V and 0 bases at J, with 5 bases between the two ends. CDR1 and CDR2 (germline): MNHEY, SVGAGI. The CDR3 length is 13 residues. CDR3 residues: CASSSGSTDTQYF. The CDR3, as DNA: TGTGCCAGCAGTTCGGGTAGCACAGATACGCAGTATTTT.

Notes on this clone: Within the sample, other DNA sequences also encode this same CDR3. This rearrangement joins TRBV10-3 to TRBJ1-2; possibly TRBD1 for D (5 bases). The CDR3 is 12 residues long. V was shortened by 3 bases and J by 6 bases, with 8 bases between the two germline ends. Germline CDR1 is ENHRY and CDR2 is SYGVKD. DNA of the CDR3: TGTGCCATCAGTGATGCAGGGAATGGCTACACCTTC. Its protein product is CAISDAGNGYTF.